This TCR beta chain comes out of a study of post-analysis software for immune sequencing data. The ends lost 8 bases at V and 0 bases at J; junction bases unmatched: 5. CDR1 is MNHEY and CDR2 is SVGAGI in the germline V gene. This CDR3 region has 14 residues. This clonotype was detected only a few times. Antigen: not known. Every TCR beta cDNA library bore unique molecular identifiers. TCRdb reanalysed the PCR reads using MiXCR and keeps one entry per CDR3 protein. The data hold hundreds of thousands of distinct CDR3 sequences, with 30% observed a single time. Study-level findings and limits: Higher frequency in patients than in controls was seen for roughly five TRBV segments, with TRBV5-6, TRBV5-1 and TRBV20-1 among them.

This chain uses TRBV6-5 with TRBJ2-7, with 9 bases that match TRBD1. Sample: blood. The TCR originated in a girl under 18 with multiple sclerosis. In nucleotides, the CDR3 is TGTGCCAGCGGCGACAGGGGGGGCTCCTACGAGCAGTACTTC. Amino acids: CASGDRGGSYEQYF.